This T cell receptor beta chain was retrieved from a study of regulatory T cells in long-lasting Graves disease. Study at large: Graves' patients, diagnosed recently, had received antithyroid drugs under 3 months.

This clonotype came up many times. Time point described: newly diagnosed GD, antithyroid drugs for less than 3 months. The TCR library was prepared using RNA isolated from PBMCs. This CDR3 has 14 amino acids. The germline gives CDR1 SNHLY, CDR2 FYNNEI. V shed 6 bases, J shed 5 bases, and the junction held 5 bases outside the gene matches. Construction of the TCR beta libraries employed iRepertoire HTBI primers in conjunction with Arm-PCR of CDR3 regions. TCRdb itself ran the multiplex PCR reads through MiXCR, one entry per CDR3 protein. This table has about 240,000 distinct CDR3 sequences, roughly 21% appearing once.

Specimen: peripheral blood mononuclear cells (PBMCs), collected at new diagnosis, from a patient treated with antithyroid drugs. The chain carries TRBV2 and TRBJ2-3; 10 bases line up with TRBD1. This TCR was sampled from a female donor with Graves disease. DNA for the CDR3: TGTGCCAGCAGGCTGACAGGGGGCATAGATACGCAGTATTTT. Translating it yields CASRLTGGIDTQYF. The full variable domain, completed using reference TRBV2 and TRBJ2-3, is EPEVTQTPSHQVTQMGQEVILRCVPISNHLYFYWYRQILGQKVEFLVSFYNNEISEKSEIFDDQFSVERPDGSNFTLKIRSTKLEDSAMYFCASRLTGGIDTQYFGPGTRLTVL.